This T cell receptor beta chain was identified during a study of a mutant IDH1 vaccine in newly diagnosed glioma. A note on this clone: Its specificity is unknown.

Germline V lookup: CDR1 MDHEN, CDR2 SYDVKM. V was trimmed by 2 bases and J by 0 bases, leaving 4 bases between them. This CDR3 is 13 amino acids long. Time point described: week 11, during vaccination. Mutant IDH1 20-mer peptide, at 300 ug, made up each vaccine dose, with topical imiquimod. TCRdb keeps only in-frame clones here, not all; method: immunoSEQ multiplex PCR. The data hold 55,000 to 65,000 clones, with approximately 80% observed a single time. The receptor comes from a man in his thirties or forties with glioma. The V and J genes are TRBV28 and TRBJ1-2; D remains unclear. The sequenced sample was PBMCs, obtained from a glioma patient whose treatment included an IDH1 peptide vaccine. DNA of the CDR3: TGTGCCAGCAGTTTAAGCACTAACTATGGCTACACCTTC. This sequence encodes CASSLSTNYGYTF.